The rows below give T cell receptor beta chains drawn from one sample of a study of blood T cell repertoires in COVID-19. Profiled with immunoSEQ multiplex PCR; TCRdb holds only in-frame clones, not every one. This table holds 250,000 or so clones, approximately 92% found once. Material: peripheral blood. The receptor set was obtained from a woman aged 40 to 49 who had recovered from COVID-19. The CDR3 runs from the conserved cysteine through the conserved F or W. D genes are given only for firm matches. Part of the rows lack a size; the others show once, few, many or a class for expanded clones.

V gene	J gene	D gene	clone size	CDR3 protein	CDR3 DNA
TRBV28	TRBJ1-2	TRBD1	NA	CAIQPGQGTPGGYTF	TGTGCCATTCAACCGGGACAGGGGACTCCCGGTGGCTACACCTTC
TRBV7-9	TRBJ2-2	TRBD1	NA	CASSRDRVVGELFF	TGTGCCAGCAGCCGGGACAGGGTCGTCGGGGAGCTGTTTTTT
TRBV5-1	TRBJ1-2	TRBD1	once	CASRLEGTAYGYTF	TGCGCCAGCAGACTGGAGGGGACAGCCTATGGCTACACCTTC
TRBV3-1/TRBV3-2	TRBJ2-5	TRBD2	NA	CASSPYLAGGQETQYF	TGTGCCAGCAGCCCTTACCTAGCGGGGGGACAAGAGACCCAGTACTTC
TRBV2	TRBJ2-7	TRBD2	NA	CASSEAGAGVSYEQYF	TGTGCCAGCAGTGAAGCAGGAGCGGGGGTTTCCTACGAGCAGTACTTC
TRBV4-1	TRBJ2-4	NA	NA	CASSQDRVLGNIQYF	TGCGCCAGCAGCCAAGACAGGGTGTTGGGAAACATTCAGTACTTC
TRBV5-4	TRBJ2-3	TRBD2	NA	CASSLTLTSGGSDTQYF	TGTGCCAGCAGCCTAACCCTTACTAGCGGGGGGTCAGATACGCAGTATTTT
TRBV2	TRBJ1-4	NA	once	CASNVGQTIEKLFF	TGTGCCAGCAACGTAGGACAGACGATCGAAAAACTGTTTTTT
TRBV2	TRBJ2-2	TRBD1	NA	CASDRDRGFTGELFF	TGTGCCAGCGATCGGGACAGGGGGTTCACCGGGGAGCTGTTTTTT
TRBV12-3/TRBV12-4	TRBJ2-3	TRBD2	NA	CASSLGHRGAQYF	TGTGCCAGCAGTTTAGGGCACCGGGGGGCGCAGTATTTT
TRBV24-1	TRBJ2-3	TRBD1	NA	CATSLQGVHTQYF	TGTGCCACCAGCCTACAGGGGGTTCATACGCAGTATTTT
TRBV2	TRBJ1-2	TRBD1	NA	CASRGQGARGYTF	TGTGCCAGCAGAGGACAGGGGGCACGAGGCTACACCTTC
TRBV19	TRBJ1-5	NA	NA	CASSIEGGIQPQHF	TGTGCCAGTAGTATAGAGGGGGGGATCCAGCCCCAGCATTTT
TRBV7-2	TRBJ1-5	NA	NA	CASSKTDSNQPQHF	TGTGCCAGCAGCAAGACAGATAGCAATCAGCCCCAGCATTTT
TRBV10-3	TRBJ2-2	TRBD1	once	CAIRPGQSATGELFF	TGTGCCATCAGGCCGGGACAGTCCGCCACCGGGGAGCTGTTTTTT
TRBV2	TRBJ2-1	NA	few	CASSGRSGSYNEQFF	TGTGCCAGCAGTGGACGGAGCGGCAGCTACAATGAGCAGTTCTTC
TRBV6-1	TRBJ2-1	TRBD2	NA	CASSGFGGSSYNEQFF	TGTGCCAGCAGTGGGTTCGGGGGGAGCTCCTACAATGAGCAGTTCTTC
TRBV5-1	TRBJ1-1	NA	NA	CASSQPGLNSEAFF	TGCGCCAGCAGCCAGCCAGGGCTAAATTCTGAAGCTTTCTTT
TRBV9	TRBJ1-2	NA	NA	CASSTWGHGYTF	TGTGCCAGCAGCACCTGGGGCCATGGCTACACCTTC
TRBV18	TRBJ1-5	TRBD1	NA	CASSATGGHQPQHF	TGTGCCAGCTCAGCCACAGGGGGACATCAGCCCCAGCATTTT
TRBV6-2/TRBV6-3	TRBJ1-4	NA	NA	CASSYKRQATTNEKLFF	TGTGCCAGCAGTTACAAGCGACAGGCGACAACTAATGAAAAACTGTTTTTT
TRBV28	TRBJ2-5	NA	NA	CATKKAGTSETQYF	TGTGCCACAAAAAAGGCAGGGACATCGGAGACCCAGTACTTC
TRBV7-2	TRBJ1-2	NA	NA	CASSSPLTGAYGYTF	TGTGCCAGCAGCTCACCGTTGACAGGAGCCTATGGCTACACCTTC
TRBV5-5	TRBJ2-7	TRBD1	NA	CASSLNAGGYEQYF	TGTGCCAGCAGCTTAAACGCAGGGGGCTACGAGCAGTACTTC
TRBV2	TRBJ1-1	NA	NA	CASSELVPEAFF	TGTGCCAGCAGTGAATTGGTTCCTGAAGCCTTCTTT
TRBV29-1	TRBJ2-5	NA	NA	CSVGRRLNQETQYF	TGCAGCGTTGGGAGAAGATTAAACCAAGAGACCCAGTACTTC
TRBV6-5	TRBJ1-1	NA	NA	CASSYSPGMNTEAFF	TGTGCCAGCAGTTACTCGCCGGGTATGAACACTGAAGCTTTCTTT
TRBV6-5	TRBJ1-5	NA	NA	CASRKDSNSNQPQHF	TGTGCCAGCAGAAAGGACAGCAATAGCAATCAGCCCCAGCATTTT
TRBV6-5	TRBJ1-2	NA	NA	CASKNRVSRGYTF	TGTGCCAGCAAAAACAGGGTATCGCGGGGCTACACCTTC
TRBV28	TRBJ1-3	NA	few	CASSLFGFPSGNTIYF	TGTGCCAGCAGTTTATTCGGGTTCCCCTCTGGAAACACCATATATTTT
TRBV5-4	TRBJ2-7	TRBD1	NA	CASSPTGTGYEQYF	TGTGCCAGCAGCCCCACCGGGACAGGCTACGAGCAGTACTTC
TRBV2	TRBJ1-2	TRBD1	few	CASSVEVRGSGYTF	TGTGCCAGCAGTGTAGAGGTCAGGGGGTCCGGCTACACCTTC
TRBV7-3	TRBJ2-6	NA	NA	CASSLSPGANVLTF	TGTGCCAGCAGCTTATCTCCTGGGGCCAACGTCCTGACTTTC
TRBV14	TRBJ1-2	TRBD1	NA	CASSQYRGGGYTF	TGTGCCAGCAGCCAGTACAGGGGCGGGGGCTACACCTTC
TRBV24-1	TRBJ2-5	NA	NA	CATSDWGRGETQYF	TGTGCCACCAGTGATTGGGGCAGGGGTGAGACCCAGTACTTC
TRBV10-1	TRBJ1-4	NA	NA	CASSESMVSVLFF	TGCGCCAGCAGTGAGTCGATGGTTTCAGTCCTGTTTTTT
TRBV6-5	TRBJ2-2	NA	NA	CASSWTANTGELFF	TGTGCCAGCAGCTGGACTGCGAACACCGGGGAGCTGTTTTTT
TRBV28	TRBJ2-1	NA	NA	CASSLAASYNEQFF	TGTGCCAGCAGCCTCGCGGCATCCTACAATGAGCAGTTCTTC
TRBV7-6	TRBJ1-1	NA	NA	CASSPVRGTEAFF	TGTGCCAGCAGTCCTGTTAGGGGCACTGAAGCTTTCTTT
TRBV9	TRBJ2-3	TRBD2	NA	CASSISGGAVDTQYF	TGTGCCAGCAGCATAAGCGGGGGGGCCGTCGATACGCAGTATTTT
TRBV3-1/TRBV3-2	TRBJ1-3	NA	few	CASSQVGGAGGNTIYF	TGTGCCAGCAGCCAAGTTGGGGGGGCGGGAGGAAACACCATATATTTT
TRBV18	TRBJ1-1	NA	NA	CASSEGQAGTEAFF	TGTGCCAGCTCAGAGGGTCAGGCGGGCACTGAAGCTTTCTTT